This entry features one TCR beta chain sequence. Its specificity is unknown. PCR involved 60 Vbeta and 13 Jbeta primers. Here immunoSEQ multiplex PCR was the method, and the copy in TCRdb shows in-frame clones only, minus some. In the table there are tens of thousands of clones, 73% of which are singletons. The data originate from a study of cytomegalovirus exposure and HLA in healthy donors. Study-level results: Some TCR beta chains (more than 150 of them) were listed as cytomegalovirus-associated. Many donors shared some public TCRs, even though most TCR sequences were rare. Reported results showed that the classifier diagnosed cytomegalovirus status with high specificity and sensitivity.

The donors comprised healthy bone marrow donors. This CDR3 is 16 amino acids long. With V trimmed by 1 base and J by 1 base, 0 bases remained unmatched. The germline V gene has CDR1 SEHNR and CDR2 FQNEAQ (reference sequence). The J gene is TRBJ1-4, the V gene TRBV7-9, with TRBD1 matching 10 bases. Sequenced material: PBMCs. This clonotype originated in a man aged 50-59 years in good health and CMV-seronegative. The CDR3 bases are TGTGCCAGCAGCTTAGGGGACAGGGGAACTAATGAAAAACTGTTTTTT. As protein: CASSLGDRGTNEKLFF.